These 12 T cell receptor beta chains originate from one sample sequenced in a study of PD-1 blockade in classical Hodgkin lymphoma (TCRdb year 2020). Library prep was done by the immunoSEQ multiplex PCR assay. Held by TCRdb, this immuneACCESS table contains in-frame sequences only and omits some clones. Under half of the omission traces to an unresolved V gene where checked; the cause of the rest is unknown. The sample table records tens of thousands of clones; around 70% of these occur just once. The ten largest clones represent under 25% of the sample. The meaning of the sample's time point label: cycle 4 day 1 (C4D1), after five to seven weeks of nivolumab. All trial patients had relapsed after autologous stem cell transplantation, with cohorts A, B and C differing in prior brentuximab vedotin exposure. The sequences come from peripheral blood mononuclear cells (PBMCs), collected before the fourth cycle of nivolumab. Source of these receptors: a human donor with classical Hodgkin lymphoma.

The J gene is TRBJ2-3, the V gene TRBV28, with 10 positions matching TRBD2. Germline loops: CDR1 MDHEN, CDR2 SYDVKM. V trimming: 2 bases; J trimming: 4 bases; junction bases outside the gene matches: 12. The CDR3 totals 18 residues. CDR3 in DNA: TGTGCCAGCAGTTTAGCTTTCCTGAAGCGGGAGGGCCCAGATACGCAGTATTTT. Amino acids: CASSLAFLKREGPDTQYF.

The chain uses TRBV10-3 and TRBJ1-1; D not resolved. Trimming took 7 bases from V and 0 from J, leaving 9 bases between them. Germline V lookup: CDR1 ENHRY, CDR2 SYGVKD. The CDR3 totals 13 residues. CDR3: CAIKADLNTEAFF. In DNA, the CDR3 is TGTGCCATCAAAGCTGATTTGAACACTGAAGCTTTCTTT.

The chain joins TRBV19 to TRBJ2-7; 11 positions agree with TRBD2. Germline CDR1 LNHDA, CDR2 SQIVND (reference sequence). V lost 6 bases to trimming and J lost 6 bases; unmatched junction nucleotides: 4. This CDR3 has 13 amino acids. CDR3 coding DNA: TGTGCCAGTAGCTTGCTAGCGGGAGGCGAGCAGTACTTC. This codes for CASSLLAGGEQYF.

The J gene is TRBJ2-2, the V gene TRBV5-1, with D uncertain. V lost 1 base to trimming and J lost 5 bases, with 12 bases between them. Germline-derived CDR1 and CDR2 are SGHRS and YFSETQ. The CDR3 covers 15 residues. CDR3 region: CASSLSLAGTGELFF. The CDR3 DNA sequence: TGCGCCAGCAGCTTGTCTCTCGCCGGAACCGGGGAGCTGTTTTTT.

The chain carries TRBV18 and TRBJ2-7; 10 bases agree with TRBD1. The CDR3 consists of 17 residues. Germline CDR1 is KGHSH and CDR2 is LQKENI. J lost 7 bases, V lost 3 bases, and 15 bases had no gene match. The CDR3 region is CASSPGTGVIPGREQYF. CDR3 nucleotides: TGTGCCAGCTCACCCGGGACAGGGGTTATCCCAGGGAGGGAGCAGTACTTC.

The rearrangement joins TRBV5-1 to TRBJ2-1; perhaps D is TRBD1 or TRBD2 (5 bases each). This CDR3 comprises 16 residues. The V gene's germline CDR1 is SGHRS and CDR2 YFSETQ. V was clipped by 5 bases and J by 2 bases, with 17 bases between them. The chain's CDR3 is CASRNDPGTPYNEQFF. The CDR3 DNA is TGCGCCAGCAGAAATGACCCCGGGACGCCCTACAATGAGCAGTTCTTC.

The chain couples TRBV10-3 to TRBJ1-3; D not resolved. From germline, CDR1 is ENHRY and CDR2 SYGVKD. The CDR3 has 15 amino acids. Deletions cut 6 bases from V and 0 bases from J, with 12 bases between. The CDR3 DNA follows: TGTGCCATCAGCCCTGTGTCTCCCTCTGGAAACACCATATATTTT. It encodes CAISPVSPSGNTIYF.

The chain has TRBV6-5 and TRBJ1-1, with 8 bases matching TRBD1. Germline CDR1 and CDR2: MNHEY and SVGAGI. The CDR3 covers 13 residues. The V gene end was trimmed by 10 bases and the J gene end by 4 bases; junction bases not matched to a gene: 8. The CDR3 DNA is TGTGCCACCCGACAGGGGTTCGGCACTGAAGCTTTCTTT. Translated: CATRQGFGTEAFF.

With respect to this clone: Other DNA variants within this sample encode the same CDR3. CDR3 sequence reads: CAIRGTGGSSGYTF. DNA of the CDR3: TGTGCCATCAGGGGGACAGGGGGCTCAAGTGGCTACACCTTC. V gene TRBV10-3 combines with J gene TRBJ1-2; 12 bases agree with TRBD1. The ends lost 6 bases at V and 7 bases at J; junction bases unmatched: 6. CDR3 size: 14 residues. Germline-derived CDR1 and CDR2 are ENHRY and SYGVKD.

Here the CDR3 DNA reads TGCGCCAGCAGCCAAGAAAGACCGGGGGCCGGCACTGAAGCTTTCTTT. Translating it yields CASSQERPGAGTEAFF. This rearrangement joins TRBV4-3 to TRBJ1-1, with D perhaps TRBD1 (6 bases). This CDR3 has 16 amino acids. Germline CDR1 and CDR2: LGHNA and YSLEER. The ends were cut back, 0 bases at V and 4 bases at J, with 15 bases in the middle.

This sequence joins TRBV15 and TRBJ1-3; D gene unclear. The CDR3 is made up of 17 amino acids. Trimming took off 3 bases at V and 0 bases at J, with 15 bases between the two ends. Per germline, CDR1 LNHNV and CDR2 YYDKDF (reference sequence). The CDR3 spells CATSSTRTSYSGNTIYF. CDR3 nucleotides: TGTGCCACCAGCAGTACTAGGACCTCTTACTCTGGAAACACCATATATTTT.

The rearrangement joins TRBV2 to TRBJ2-5; no clear D gene. Germline CDR1 reads SNHLY; CDR2 reads FYNNEI. The CDR3 runs to 13 residues. V was clipped by 6 bases and J by 1 base, with 9 bases between them. CDR3 DNA: TGTGCCAGCAGGGAGCAAGTCCAAGAGACCCAGTACTTC. Residues: CASREQVQETQYF.